This T cell receptor beta chain was identified during a study of blood T cell repertoires in COVID-19. About the study: COVID-19 samples collected from the United States, Italy and Spain covered acute and convalescent phases. PBMCs, B-cell-depleted T cells, or T cells were the source of the cDNA or gDNA that made up the material.

In the study's own analysis: Reference gene primer amplification gave nucleated cell count estimates. The repertoire was sequenced with immunoSEQ multiplex PCR; TCRdb's copy has only in-frame clones and lacks some. V, J and clone size reflect that table, while D and trimming were determined from the DNA. Among around 45,000 clones, around 79% were seen once, and the ten largest hold around a third. Sequencing was performed on peripheral blood. The TCR was taken from a woman over 75 with acute or convalescent COVID-19.

DNA of the CDR3: TGTGCCAGCAGGTTAGACAGGGTAAATTCACCCCTCCACTTT. It encodes CASRLDRVNSPLHF. V usage is TRBV28 and J usage is TRBJ1-6; 7 nucleotides align to TRBD1. Germline V gene sequence: CDR1 MDHEN, CDR2 SYDVKM. This CDR3 is built from 14 residues. With 6 bases clipped from V and 7 bases from J, the junction kept 6 bases outside the gene matches.